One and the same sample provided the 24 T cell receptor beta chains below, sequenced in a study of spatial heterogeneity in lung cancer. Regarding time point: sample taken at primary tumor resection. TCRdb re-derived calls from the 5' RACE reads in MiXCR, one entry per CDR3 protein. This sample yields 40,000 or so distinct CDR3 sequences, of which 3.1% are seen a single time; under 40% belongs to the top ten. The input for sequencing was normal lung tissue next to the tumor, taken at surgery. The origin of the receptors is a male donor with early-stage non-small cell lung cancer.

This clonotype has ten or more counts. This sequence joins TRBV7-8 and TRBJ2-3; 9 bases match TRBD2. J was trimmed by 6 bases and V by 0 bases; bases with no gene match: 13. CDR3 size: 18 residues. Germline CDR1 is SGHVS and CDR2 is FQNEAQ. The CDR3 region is CASSLAYAGGRAMDTQYF. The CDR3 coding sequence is TGTGCCAGCAGCTTAGCGTACGCTGGCGGGAGGGCCATGGATACGCAGTATTTT.

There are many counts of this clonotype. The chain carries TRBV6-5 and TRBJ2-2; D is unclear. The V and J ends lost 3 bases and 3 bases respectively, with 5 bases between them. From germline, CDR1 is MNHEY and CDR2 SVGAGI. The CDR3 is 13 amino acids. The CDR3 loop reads CASSYKHTGELFF. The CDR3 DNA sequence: TGTGCCAGCAGTTATAAGCACACCGGGGAGCTGTTTTTT.

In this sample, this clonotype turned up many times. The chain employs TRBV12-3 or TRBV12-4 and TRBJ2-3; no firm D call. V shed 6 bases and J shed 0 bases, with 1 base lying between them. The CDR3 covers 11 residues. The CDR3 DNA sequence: TGTGCCAGCAGGAGCACAGATACGCAGTATTTT. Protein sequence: CASRSTDTQYF.

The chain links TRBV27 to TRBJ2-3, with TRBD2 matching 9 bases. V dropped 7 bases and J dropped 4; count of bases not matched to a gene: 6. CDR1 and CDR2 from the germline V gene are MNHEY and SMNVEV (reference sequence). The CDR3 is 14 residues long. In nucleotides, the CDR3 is TGTGCCAGCAAACCGGGACTAGCATCAGATACGCAGTATTTT. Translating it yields CASKPGLASDTQYF.

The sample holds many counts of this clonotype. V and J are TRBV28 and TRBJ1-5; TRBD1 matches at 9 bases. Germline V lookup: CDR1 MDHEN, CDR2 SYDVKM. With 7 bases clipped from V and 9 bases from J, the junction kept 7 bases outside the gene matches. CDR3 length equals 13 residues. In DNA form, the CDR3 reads TGTGCCAGCACGACAGGGGGGTATCGGCCCCAGCATTTT. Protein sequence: CASTTGGYRPQHF. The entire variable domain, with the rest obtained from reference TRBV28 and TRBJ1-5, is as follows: DVKVTQSSRYLVKRTGEKVFLECVQDMDHENMFWYRQDPGLGLRLIYFSYDVKMKEKGDIPEGYSVSREKKERFSLILESASTNQTSMYLCASTTGGYRPQHFGDGTRLSIL.

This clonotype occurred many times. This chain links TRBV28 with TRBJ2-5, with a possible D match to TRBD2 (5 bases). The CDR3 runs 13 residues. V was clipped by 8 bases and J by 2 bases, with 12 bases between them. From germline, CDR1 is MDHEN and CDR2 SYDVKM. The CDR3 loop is CASSSPGQETQYF. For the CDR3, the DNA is TGTGCCAGCTCCTCGCCGGGACAAGAGACCCAGTACTTC.

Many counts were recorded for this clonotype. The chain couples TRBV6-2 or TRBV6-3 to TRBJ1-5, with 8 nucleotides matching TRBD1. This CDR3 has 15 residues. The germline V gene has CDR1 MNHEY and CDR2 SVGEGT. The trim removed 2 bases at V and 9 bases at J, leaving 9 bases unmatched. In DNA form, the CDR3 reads TGTGCCAGCAGTTACGGCGGACAGGGAAGGGCGCCCCAGCATTTT. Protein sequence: CASSYGGQGRAPQHF.

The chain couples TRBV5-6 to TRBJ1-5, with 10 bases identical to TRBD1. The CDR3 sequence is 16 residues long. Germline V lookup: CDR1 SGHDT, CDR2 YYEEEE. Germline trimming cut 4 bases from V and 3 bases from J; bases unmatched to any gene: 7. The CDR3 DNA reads TGTGCCAGCAGCCTGGGGGACAGGGGCTTCAATCAGCCCCAGCATTTT. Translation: CASSLGDRGFNQPQHF.

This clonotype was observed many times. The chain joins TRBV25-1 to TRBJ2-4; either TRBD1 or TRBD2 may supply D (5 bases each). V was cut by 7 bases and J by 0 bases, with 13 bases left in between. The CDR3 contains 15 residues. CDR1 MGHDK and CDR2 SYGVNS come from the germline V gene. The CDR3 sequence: CASTGDAEAKNIQYF. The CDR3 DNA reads TGTGCCAGCACTGGGGACGCCGAAGCCAAAAACATTCAGTACTTC. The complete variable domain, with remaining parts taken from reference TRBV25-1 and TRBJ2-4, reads EADIYQTPRYLVIGTGKKITLECSQTMGHDKMYWYQQDPGMELHLIHYSYGVNSTEKGDLSSESTVSRIRTEHFPLTLESARPSHTSQYLCASTGDAEAKNIQYFGAGTRLSVL.

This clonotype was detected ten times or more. The DNA of the CDR3 is TGTGCCAGCAGTGAGCTTCTACTAGATGGGACAGATACGCAGTATTTT. Translated: CASSELLLDGTDTQYF. V is TRBV2 and J is TRBJ2-3, with a tentative D call TRBD2 (5 bases). The CDR3 length is 16 residues. V gave up 3 bases and J gave up 3 bases, with 16 bases separating them. Germline V CDR1 and CDR2: SNHLY, FYNNEI.

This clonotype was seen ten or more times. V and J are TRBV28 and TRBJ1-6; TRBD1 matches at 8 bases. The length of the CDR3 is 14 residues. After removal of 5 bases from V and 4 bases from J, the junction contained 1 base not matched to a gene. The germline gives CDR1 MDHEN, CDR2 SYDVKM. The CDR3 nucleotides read TGTGCCAGCAGTAGACAGGGGTATAATTCACCCCTCCACTTT. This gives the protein CASSRQGYNSPLHF.

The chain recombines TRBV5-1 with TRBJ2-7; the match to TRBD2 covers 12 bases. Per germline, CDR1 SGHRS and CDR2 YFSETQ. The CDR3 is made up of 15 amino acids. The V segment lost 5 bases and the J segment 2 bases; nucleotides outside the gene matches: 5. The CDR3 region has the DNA TGCGCCAGCAGTCCTACTAGCGGGGGGACCTACGAGCAGTACTTC. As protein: CASSPTSGGTYEQYF.

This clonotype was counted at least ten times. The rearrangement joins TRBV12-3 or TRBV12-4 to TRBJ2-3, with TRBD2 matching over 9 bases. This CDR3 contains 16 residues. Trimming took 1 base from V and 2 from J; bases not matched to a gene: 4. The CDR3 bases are TGTGCCAGCAGTTTAGGGTCTAGCGGGGACACAGATACGCAGTATTTT. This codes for CASSLGSSGDTDTQYF.

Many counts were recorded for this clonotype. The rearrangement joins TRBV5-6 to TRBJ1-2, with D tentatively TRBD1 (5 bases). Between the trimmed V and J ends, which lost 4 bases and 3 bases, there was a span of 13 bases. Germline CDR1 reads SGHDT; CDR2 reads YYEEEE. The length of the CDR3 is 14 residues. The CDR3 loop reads CASSNWDGDYGYTF. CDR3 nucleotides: TGTGCCAGCAGCAATTGGGACGGAGACTATGGCTACACCTTC.

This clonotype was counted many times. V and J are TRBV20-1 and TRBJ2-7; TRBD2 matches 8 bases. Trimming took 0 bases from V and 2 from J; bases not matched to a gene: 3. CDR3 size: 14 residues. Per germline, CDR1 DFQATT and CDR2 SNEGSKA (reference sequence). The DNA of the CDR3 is TGCAGTGCTAGAGATGTACTAGCGGCCTACGAGCAGTACTTC. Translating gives CSARDVLAAYEQYF.

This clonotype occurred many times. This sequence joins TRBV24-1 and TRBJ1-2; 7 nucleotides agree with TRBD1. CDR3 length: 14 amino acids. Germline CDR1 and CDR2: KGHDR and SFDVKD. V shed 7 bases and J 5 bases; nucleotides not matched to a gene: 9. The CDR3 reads CATSTGDLPYGYTF. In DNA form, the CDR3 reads TGTGCCACCAGCACAGGGGATCTCCCATATGGCTACACCTTC.

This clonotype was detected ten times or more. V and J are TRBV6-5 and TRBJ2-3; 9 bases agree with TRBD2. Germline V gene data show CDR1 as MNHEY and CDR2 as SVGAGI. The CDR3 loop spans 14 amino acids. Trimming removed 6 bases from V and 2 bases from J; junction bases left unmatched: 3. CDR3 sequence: CASRPGLATDTQYF. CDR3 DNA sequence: TGTGCCAGCAGGCCGGGACTAGCCACAGATACGCAGTATTTT.

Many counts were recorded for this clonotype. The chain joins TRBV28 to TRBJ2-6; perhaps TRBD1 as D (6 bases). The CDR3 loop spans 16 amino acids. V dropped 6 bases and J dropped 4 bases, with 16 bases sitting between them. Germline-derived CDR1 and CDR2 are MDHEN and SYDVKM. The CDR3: CASSRTANRGANVLTF. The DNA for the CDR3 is TGTGCCAGCAGCCGGACAGCCAACCGGGGGGCCAACGTCCTGACTTTC.

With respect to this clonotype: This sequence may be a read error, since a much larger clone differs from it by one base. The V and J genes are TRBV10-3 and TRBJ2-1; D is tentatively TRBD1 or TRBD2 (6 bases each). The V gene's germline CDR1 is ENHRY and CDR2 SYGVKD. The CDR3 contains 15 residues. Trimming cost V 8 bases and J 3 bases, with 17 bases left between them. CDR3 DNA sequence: TGTGCCATCGGTGGTAGACTAGGGGGCTACAATGAGCAGTTCTTC. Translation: CAIGGRLGGYNEQFF.

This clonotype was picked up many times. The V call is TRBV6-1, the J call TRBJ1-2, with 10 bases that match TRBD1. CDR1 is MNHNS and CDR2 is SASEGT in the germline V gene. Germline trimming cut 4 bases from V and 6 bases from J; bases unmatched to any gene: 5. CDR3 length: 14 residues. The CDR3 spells CASSAGQGVHGYTF. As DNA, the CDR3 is TGTGCCAGCAGTGCTGGACAGGGGGTTCATGGCTACACCTTC.

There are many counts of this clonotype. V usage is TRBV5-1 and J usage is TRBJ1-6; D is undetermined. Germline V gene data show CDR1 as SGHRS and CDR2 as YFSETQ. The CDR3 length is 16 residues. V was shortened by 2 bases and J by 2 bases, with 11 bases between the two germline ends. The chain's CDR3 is CASSFAGTPYNSPLHF. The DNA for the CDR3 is TGCGCCAGCAGCTTCGCCGGTACGCCCTATAATTCACCCCTCCACTTT. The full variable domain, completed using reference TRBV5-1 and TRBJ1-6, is KAGVTQTPRYLIKTRGQQVTLSCSPISGHRSVSWYQQTPGQGLQFLFEYFSETQRNKGNFPGRFSGRQFSNSRSEMNVSTLELGDSALYLCASSFAGTPYNSPLHFGNGTRLTVT.

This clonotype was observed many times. The CDR3 DNA follows: TGTGCCAGCAGCATACAGGGGAAATTAGGAGAGACCCAGTACTTC. It translates to CASSIQGKLGETQYF. The genes are TRBV11-3 and TRBJ2-5; TRBD1 matches at 7 bases. From germline, CDR1 is SGHNT and CDR2 YENEEA. The J segment lost 4 bases and the V segment lost 5 bases, leaving 10 bases of the junction unmatched. The CDR3 spans 15 residues.

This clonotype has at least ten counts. The CDR3 here is CSSGTGFYEQYF. CDR3 in DNA: TGCAGTTCCGGGACAGGGTTCTACGAGCAGTACTTC. The chain carries TRBV20-1 and TRBJ2-7, with 9 bases fitting TRBD1. Germline V gene data show CDR1 as DFQATT and CDR2 as SNEGSKA (reference sequence). The CDR3 consists of 12 residues. V lost 8 bases, J lost 3 bases, and 5 bases stayed unmatched.

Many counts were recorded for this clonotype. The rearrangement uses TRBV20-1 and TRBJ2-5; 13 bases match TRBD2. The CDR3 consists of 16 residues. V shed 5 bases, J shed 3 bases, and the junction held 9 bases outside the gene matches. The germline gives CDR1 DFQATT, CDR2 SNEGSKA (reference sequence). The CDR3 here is CSAGYRTSGGKETQYF. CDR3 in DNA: TGCAGTGCTGGCTACCGGACTAGCGGGGGCAAAGAGACCCAGTACTTC.